The text below deals with one TCR beta chain. This entry is derived from a study of CD8 T cells in Susac syndrome. RNA, at 0.5 to 1 ug, was reverse transcribed with random hexamers. TCRdb analysed the immunoSEQ multiplex PCR reads with MiXCR anew, one entry per CDR3 protein. This sample has some 190,000 distinct CDR3 sequences, with about 95% found just once. TCR beta was sequenced from blood CD8+ and CD4+ T cells. Both CD4+ and CD8+ T cells were negatively isolated, and TEMRA cells underwent FACS enrichment. Germline V gene data show CDR1 as DFQATT and CDR2 as SNEGSKA (reference sequence). The CDR3 runs 15 residues. Trimming left V 3 bases short and J 3 bases short, with 18 bases between.

This sequence originates from a human donor in good health. Sequencing was performed on CD4+ T cells from PBMCs. This sequence joins TRBV20-1 and TRBJ2-7, with a tentative D call TRBD2 (5 bases). The CDR3 region is CSASPRTEPFYEQYF. The CDR3, as DNA: TGCAGTGCTAGCCCTAGGACTGAGCCCTTCTACGAGCAGTACTTC.